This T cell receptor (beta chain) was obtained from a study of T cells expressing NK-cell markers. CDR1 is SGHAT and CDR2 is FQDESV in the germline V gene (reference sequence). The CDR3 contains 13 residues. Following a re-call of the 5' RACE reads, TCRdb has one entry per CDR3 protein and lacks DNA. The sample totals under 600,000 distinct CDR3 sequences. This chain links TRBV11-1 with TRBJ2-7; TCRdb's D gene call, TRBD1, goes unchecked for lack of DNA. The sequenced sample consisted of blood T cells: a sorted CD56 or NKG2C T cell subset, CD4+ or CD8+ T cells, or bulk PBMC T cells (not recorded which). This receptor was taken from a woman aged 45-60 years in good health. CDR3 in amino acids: CASSIQGLYEQYF.